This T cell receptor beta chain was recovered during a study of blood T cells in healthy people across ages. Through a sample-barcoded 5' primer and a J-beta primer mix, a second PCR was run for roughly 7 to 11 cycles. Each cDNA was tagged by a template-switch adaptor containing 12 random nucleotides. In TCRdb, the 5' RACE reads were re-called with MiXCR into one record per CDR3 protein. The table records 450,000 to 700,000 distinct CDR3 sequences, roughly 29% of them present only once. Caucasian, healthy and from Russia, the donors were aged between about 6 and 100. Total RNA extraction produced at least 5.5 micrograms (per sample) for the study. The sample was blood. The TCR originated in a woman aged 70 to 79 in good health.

The CDR3 nucleotides are TGTGCCAGTAGTGGCGGGGCCCTACGGGAGACCCAGTACTTC. Amino acids: CASSGGALRETQYF. V gene TRBV19 combines with J gene TRBJ2-5, with D maybe TRBD2 (6 bases). The CDR3 extends over 14 amino acids. Trimming stripped 5 bases from V and 5 bases from J, with 15 bases between. Germline-derived CDR1 and CDR2 are LNHDA and SQIVND (reference sequence). The whole variable domain, remainder taken from reference TRBV19 and TRBJ2-5, is DGGITQSPKYLFRKEGQNVTLSCEQNLNHDAMYWYRQDPGQGLRLIYYSQIVNDFQKGDIAEGYSVSREKKESFPLTVTSAQKNPTAFYLCASSGGALRETQYFGPGTRLLVL.